These 5 T cell receptor beta chains originate from one sample sequenced in a study of shared clonotypes between healthy human individuals. Here immunoSEQ multiplex PCR was the method, and the copy in TCRdb shows in-frame clones only, minus some. The data contain about 2.4 million clones, approximately 93% of them seen just once; the ten biggest clones take up 0.35% to 0.45%. Specimen: naive CD4+ T cells from PBMCs. Specified subset: CD45RA+ positively selected. The origin of the receptors is a man between 18 and 29 years old in good health. Some clones in this sample may be carry-over from other donors' samples.

The genes are TRBV18 and TRBJ2-2; 7 nucleotides line up with TRBD1. The CDR3 runs 17 residues. The germline V gene encodes CDR1 KGHSH and CDR2 LQKENI. With 4 bases clipped from V and 0 bases from J, the junction kept 8 bases outside the gene matches. CDR3 sequence: CASSLLLTGTNTGELFF. The CDR3 DNA is TGTGCCAGCTCACTCCTGCTGACAGGGACGAACACCGGGGAGCTGTTTTTT.

The chain couples TRBV5-4 to TRBJ2-1; TRBD2 aligns across 12 bases. J gave up 5 bases and V 1 base, and 7 bases lay outside the gene matches. This CDR3 spans 17 amino acids. The germline gives CDR1 SGHNT, CDR2 YYREEE (reference sequence). CDR3 residues: CASSLSGLAGPNNEQFF. DNA for the CDR3: TGTGCCAGCAGCTTGTCCGGACTAGCGGGACCCAACAATGAGCAGTTCTTC.

The V gene is TRBV28, the J gene TRBJ2-1, with 8 bases aligning to TRBD1. Per the germline V gene, CDR1 is MDHEN and CDR2 is SYDVKM. With V trimmed by 3 bases and J by 9 bases, 10 bases remained unmatched. This CDR3 is 15 amino acids long. Written as DNA, the CDR3 is TGTGCCAGCAGTTTTCCTACCGACAGGGGCGGTGAGCAGTTCTTC. Residues: CASSFPTDRGGEQFF. Combining the CDR3 with reference TRBV28 and TRBJ2-1 gives the whole variable domain DVKVTQSSRYLVKRTGEKVFLECVQDMDHENMFWYRQDPGLGLRLIYFSYDVKMKEKGDIPEGYSVSREKKERFSLILESASTNQTSMYLCASSFPTDRGGEQFFGPGTRLTVL.

The V call is TRBV7-2, the J call TRBJ2-7; D call uncertain. The germline V and J ends were trimmed by 2 bases and 2 bases, with 16 bases remaining between them. Per germline, CDR1 SGHTA and CDR2 FQGNSA. This CDR3 has 16 amino acids. The CDR3: CASSLIVSNPPYEQYF. CDR3 nucleotide sequence: TGTGCCAGCAGCTTAATAGTTTCTAATCCCCCCTACGAGCAGTACTTC.

With regard to this clone: A much larger clone is a single base away; this may be a read error. The CDR3 protein is CASSYTSYEQYF. As DNA, the CDR3 is TGTGCCAGCAGTTACACCTCCTACGAGCAGTACTTC. The rearrangement joins TRBV6-6 to TRBJ2-7; D is ambiguous. Germline lookup yields CDR1 MNHNY and CDR2 SVGAGI (reference sequence). The CDR3 covers 12 residues. V lost 2 bases to trimming and J lost 0 bases, with 2 bases between them.